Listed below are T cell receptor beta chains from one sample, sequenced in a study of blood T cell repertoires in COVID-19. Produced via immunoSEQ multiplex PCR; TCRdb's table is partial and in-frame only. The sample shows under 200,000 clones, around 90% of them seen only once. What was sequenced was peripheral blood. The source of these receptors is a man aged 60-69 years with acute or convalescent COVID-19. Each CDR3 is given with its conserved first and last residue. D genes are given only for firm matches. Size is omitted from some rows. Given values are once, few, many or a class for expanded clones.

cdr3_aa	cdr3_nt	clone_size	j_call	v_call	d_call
CASSFDRGSQETQYF	TGTGCCAGCAGCTTCGACAGGGGTAGCCAAGAGACCCAGTACTTC	NA	TRBJ2-5	TRBV5-4	TRBD1
CSVEEPGETQYF	TGCAGCGTTGAAGAGCCCGGAGAGACCCAGTACTTC	NA	TRBJ2-5	TRBV29-1	NA
CASSLEDRDYGYTF	TGTGCCAGCAGCTTGGAGGACAGGGACTATGGCTACACCTTC	few	TRBJ1-2	TRBV5-4	TRBD1
CASSYGTRGEFYGYTF	TGTGCCAGCAGCTACGGGACACGGGGGGAGTTCTACGGCTACACCTTC	NA	TRBJ1-2	TRBV5-6	NA
CASSVQGGTSYEQYF	TGTGCCAGCAGCGTACAGGGAGGGACCTCCTACGAGCAGTACTTC	NA	TRBJ2-7	TRBV7-2	NA
CASSGPGTGGTLRYGYTF	TGTGCCAGCAGTGGCCCCGGGACAGGGGGAACCCTTAGGTATGGCTACACCTTC	NA	TRBJ1-2	TRBV25-1	TRBD1
CASSQSQRYNEQFF	TGTGCCAGCAGCCAGTCGCAGCGGTACAATGAGCAGTTCTTC	NA	TRBJ2-1	TRBV7-3	NA
CASSQVIRGTGWTSDGYTF	TGTGCCAGCAGCCAAGTCATTCGTGGGACAGGGTGGACAAGCGACGGCTACACCTTC	NA	TRBJ1-2	TRBV4-2	TRBD1
CATSDLELGGPNEQFF	TGTGCCACCAGTGATTTGGAGTTAGGGGGCCCCAATGAGCAGTTCTTC	NA	TRBJ2-1	TRBV24-1	TRBD1
CASSVRTGTKPEAFF	TGTGCCAGCAGCGTACGGACAGGGACAAAACCTGAAGCTTTCTTT	few	TRBJ1-1	TRBV7-2	TRBD1
CASSVGQGEGYGYTF	TGTGCCAGCAGCGTAGGGCAGGGGGAAGGCTATGGCTACACCTTC	once	TRBJ1-2	TRBV9	TRBD1
CASSRLGQGYGYTF	TGTGCCAGTAGTAGACTGGGACAGGGCTATGGCTACACCTTC	NA	TRBJ1-2	TRBV19	TRBD1
CASSPPTGVTEAFF	TGTGCCAGCTCACCACCCACGGGTGTCACTGAAGCTTTCTTT	NA	TRBJ1-1	TRBV18	NA
CASSQVTGANQPQHF	TGTGCCAGCAGCCAAGTGACAGGGGCCAATCAGCCCCAGCATTTT	few	TRBJ1-5	TRBV3-1/TRBV3-2	TRBD1
CAERKGDTQYF	TGTGCCGAGCGGAAGGGAGATACGCAGTATTTT	NA	TRBJ2-3	TRBV7-2	NA
CASSQGGGPNEKLFF	TGTGCCAGCAGCCAAGGGGGGGGACCTAATGAAAAACTGTTTTTT	few	TRBJ1-4	TRBV3-1/TRBV3-2	NA
CASASGVQETQYF	TGTGCCAGCGCTTCGGGGGTACAAGAGACCCAGTACTTC	NA	TRBJ2-5	TRBV7-2	NA
CASSPGDRGNTGELFF	TGCGCCAGCAGCCCGGGGGACAGGGGAAACACCGGGGAGCTGTTTTTT	NA	TRBJ2-2	TRBV5-1	TRBD1
CASSWQGYGYTF	TGTGCCAGCAGCTGGCAGGGTTATGGCTACACCTTC	NA	TRBJ1-2	TRBV5-4	NA
CASSSSTGVKRNTEAFF	TGTGCCAGTAGTTCCTCGACAGGGGTGAAGAGGAACACTGAAGCTTTCTTT	once	TRBJ1-1	TRBV19	TRBD1
CASSVVASASVLTF	TGTGCCAGCAGCGTAGTAGCGTCCGCCAGCGTCCTGACTTTC	once	TRBJ2-6	TRBV9	NA
CASSYPTGTGNTIYF	TGTGCCAGCAGTTACCCGACAGGGACTGGAAACACCATATATTTT	NA	TRBJ1-3	TRBV6-5	TRBD1
CASSEGQVNTEAFF	TGTGCCAGCAGCGAAGGACAGGTTAACACTGAAGCTTTCTTT	NA	TRBJ1-1	TRBV7-2	TRBD1
CASSEDRGNGYTF	TGTGCCAGCTCAGAGGACAGGGGCAATGGCTACACCTTC	NA	TRBJ1-2	TRBV18	TRBD1
CASSPREGTSGGAGTDTQYF	TGTGCCAGTAGTCCCCGCGAAGGGACTAGCGGGGGGGCAGGCACAGATACGCAGTATTTT	NA	TRBJ2-3	TRBV19	TRBD2
CASSRQGAREKLFF	TGTGCCAGCAGCAGACAGGGGGCGCGTGAAAAACTGTTTTTT	NA	TRBJ1-4	TRBV6-5	TRBD1
CASSLGQNMNTEAFF	TGTGCCAGCAGCTTAGGACAAAACATGAACACTGAAGCTTTCTTT	NA	TRBJ1-1	TRBV11-1	NA
CASGTVSEKLFF	TGTGCCAGCGGGACAGTAAGTGAAAAACTGTTTTTT	NA	TRBJ1-4	TRBV6-5	TRBD1
CATSDPGTSGSKDEQFF	TGTGCCACCAGTGATCCCGGGACTAGCGGGAGTAAGGATGAGCAGTTCTTC	once	TRBJ2-1	TRBV24-1	TRBD2
CATRDGLSNQPQHF	TGCGCCACGAGAGACGGGTTAAGCAATCAGCCCCAGCATTTT	NA	TRBJ1-5	TRBV10-2	NA
CASSRDRSLSGNTIYF	TGTGCCAGCAGCAGGGACAGGAGCCTCTCTGGAAACACCATATATTTT	NA	TRBJ1-3	TRBV14	TRBD1
CASSPLQLQGKETQYF	TGCGCCAGCAGCCCTCTTCAATTACAGGGGAAAGAGACCCAGTACTTC	NA	TRBJ2-5	TRBV5-1	TRBD1
CASSAGGDTQYF	TGTGCCAGCAGCGCGGGGGGAGATACGCAGTATTTT	NA	TRBJ2-3	TRBV6-5	TRBD2
CASSRGGTSGSTDTQYF	TGTGCCAGCAGCCGGGGGGGGACTAGCGGTAGCACAGATACGCAGTATTTT	once	TRBJ2-3	TRBV5-4	TRBD2
CASSRQGENQPQHF	TGTGCCAGCAGTAGACAGGGGGAGAATCAGCCCCAGCATTTT	NA	TRBJ1-5	TRBV2	TRBD1
CASSPLSPGGWNTIYF	TGTGCCAGCAGCCCCCTGAGCCCAGGGGGGTGGAACACCATATATTTT	many	TRBJ1-3	TRBV11-2	TRBD1
CAISESGADTEAFF	TGTGCCATCAGTGAGTCTGGTGCGGACACTGAAGCTTTCTTT	once	TRBJ1-1	TRBV10-3	NA
CASKGGGETQYF	TGTGCCTCTAAAGGAGGAGGAGAGACCCAGTACTTC	NA	TRBJ2-5	TRBV5-4	NA
CASRPGQTFYGYTF	TGTGCCAGCAGGCCGGGACAGACCTTCTATGGCTACACCTTC	few	TRBJ1-2	TRBV2	TRBD1
CASSSRSGNTIYF	TGTGCCAGCAGTTCGCGCTCTGGAAACACCATATATTTT	NA	TRBJ1-3	TRBV6-5	NA
CASSAVPGAGELFF	TGTGCCAGCAGTGCCGTCCCAGGGGCCGGGGAGCTGTTTTTT	once	TRBJ2-2	TRBV2	NA
CATSGTGPFNQPQHF	TGTGCCACCAGCGGGACAGGGCCTTTCAATCAGCCCCAGCATTTT	NA	TRBJ1-5	TRBV24-1	TRBD1
CASSAGGSSYEQYF	TGCGCCAGCAGCGCAGGGGGGTCTTCCTACGAGCAGTACTTC	NA	TRBJ2-7	TRBV5-1	NA
CSASLQEETQYF	TGCAGTGCTAGTTTGCAGGAAGAGACCCAGTACTTC	NA	TRBJ2-5	TRBV20-1	NA
CATSDPRDSISNGELFF	TGTGCCACCAGTGATCCGAGGGACTCCATCAGCAACGGGGAGCTGTTTTTT	NA	TRBJ2-2	TRBV24-1	NA
CSVRPGGSTDTQYF	TGCAGCGTTCGGCCAGGGGGTAGCACAGATACGCAGTATTTT	NA	TRBJ2-3	TRBV29-1	TRBD1
CASSSWTGSGNTIYF	TGCGCCAGCAGCTCCTGGACAGGCTCTGGAAACACCATATATTTT	few	TRBJ1-3	TRBV5-1	TRBD1
CASSPRQDSYSNQPQHF	TGTGCCAGCTCACCACGGCAGGACTCCTATAGCAATCAGCCCCAGCATTTT	NA	TRBJ1-5	TRBV18	NA
CASSDRDTQYF	TGTGCCAGCAGTGACAGAGATACGCAGTATTTT	NA	TRBJ2-3	TRBV6-1	NA
CASSPLGGYYGYTF	TGTGCCAGCAGCCCCCTCGGCGGCTACTATGGCTACACCTTC	once	TRBJ1-2	TRBV3-1/TRBV3-2	NA
CASSPGGINTGELFF	TGTGCCAGCAGCCCAGGGGGGATCAACACCGGGGAGCTGTTTTTT	NA	TRBJ2-2	TRBV9	NA
CASSPSAGEGGYTF	TGCGCCAGCAGCCCTTCAGCGGGGGAAGGCGGCTACACCTTC	NA	TRBJ1-2	TRBV5-1	NA
CASITSGMGQETQYF	TGTGCCAGCATCACGTCAGGGATGGGGCAAGAGACCCAGTACTTC	NA	TRBJ2-5	TRBV6-5	NA
CASSLVLGGAKYEQYF	TGCGCCAGCAGCTTGGTGTTGGGGGGAGCAAAATACGAGCAGTACTTC	few	TRBJ2-7	TRBV5-1	NA
CASSPPYSGNTIYF	TGTGCCAGCTCACCACCGTACTCTGGAAACACCATATATTTT	once	TRBJ1-3	TRBV18	NA